One and the same sample provided the 27 T cell receptor beta chains below, sequenced in a study of blood T cell repertoires in COVID-19. Measured with immunoSEQ multiplex PCR; TCRdb has only the in-frame clones, and not every one. The sample shows roughly 200,000 clones, 83% of them seen only once. Sequenced: peripheral blood. The receptors originated from a human donor in a cohort sampled during active COVID-19.

The rearrangement uses TRBV9 and TRBJ1-6, with 9 bases fitting TRBD1. The germline V gene encodes CDR1 SGDLS and CDR2 YYNGEE. V dropped 2 bases and J dropped 9; count of bases not matched to a gene: 6. The CDR3 extends over 15 amino acids. CDR3 amino acids: CASSVTTGGSSPLHF. CDR3 nucleotide sequence: TGTGCCAGCAGCGTCACGACAGGGGGTAGTTCACCCCTCCACTTT.

This clone came up a few times. The same CDR3 also results from other DNA sequences found in this sample. The chain has TRBV18 and TRBJ2-7; 11 bases are shared with TRBD1. This CDR3 is 14 amino acids long. Losses at the gene ends were 3 bases for V and 4 bases for J; bases not matched to a gene: 2. The V gene's germline CDR1 is KGHSH and CDR2 LQKENI. DNA of the CDR3: TGTGCCAGCTCACCCGGGACAGGGGGGTACGAGCAGTACTTC. Its translation: CASSPGTGGYEQYF.

A few counts support this clone. Likely a read error: the CDR3 ends without its conserved phenylalanine or tryptophan. No DNA is shown, since the ends of the CDR3 on it are uncertain; the CDR3 is the one TCRdb lists. The V and J genes are TRBV11-2 and TRBJ1-2. Germline V lookup: CDR1 SGHAT, CDR2 FQNNGV. The CDR3 spans 13 amino acids, including both terminal residues. The CDR3 sequence is CASSLPGSGGRLY.

The chain recombines TRBV14 with TRBJ1-1, with D unresolved. V was pared by 1 base and J by 7 bases, with 7 bases between. Germline CDR1 and CDR2: SGHDN and FVKESK. The CDR3 is 12 residues long. CDR3 sequence reads: CASSQGVLEAFF. The CDR3 DNA is TGTGCCAGCAGCCAAGGAGTTCTTGAAGCTTTCTTT.

This clone showed up just a few times. V usage is TRBV19 and J usage is TRBJ2-1; tentatively, D is TRBD2 (5 bases). The germline V gene encodes CDR1 LNHDA and CDR2 SQIVND (reference sequence). The CDR3 consists of 13 residues. V was cut by 7 bases and J by 0 bases, with 7 bases left in between. The CDR3 DNA reads TGTGCCAGTACTAGCCTCTCCTACAATGAGCAGTTCTTC. It translates to CASTSLSYNEQFF.

A few counts support this clone. The CDR3 DNA sequence: TGTGCCAGCAGCCGCGGACAGCCCTACGAGCAGTACTTC. This gives the protein CASSRGQPYEQYF. The gene calls are TRBV6-2 or TRBV6-3 and TRBJ2-7, with D possibly being TRBD1 (6 bases). V dropped 6 bases and J dropped 2 bases, with 11 bases sitting between them. The CDR3 has 13 amino acids. Per the germline V gene, CDR1 is MNHEY and CDR2 is SVGEGT.

The chain has TRBV10-2 and TRBJ2-7; D is ambiguous. The CDR3 sequence is 10 residues long. CDR1 and CDR2 (germline): WSHSY, SAAADI. V lost 8 bases to trimming and J lost 7 bases, with 9 bases between them. The DNA for the CDR3 is TGCGCCAGCGGCCTGAGGGAGCAGTACTTC. Its translation: CASGLREQYF.

The V gene is TRBV19, the J gene TRBJ1-5; TRBD1 is a possible D gene (6 bases). This CDR3 is 15 amino acids long. Trimming cost V 6 bases and J 4 bases, with 16 bases left between them. Germline CDR1 and CDR2: LNHDA and SQIVND (reference sequence). This chain's CDR3 is CASSDWTEFNQPQHF. The CDR3 nucleotides are TGTGCCAGTAGCGACTGGACAGAGTTTAATCAGCCCCAGCATTTT.

This clone was counted only a few times. The chain joins TRBV5-1 to TRBJ1-1, with D hard to call. The CDR3 covers 13 residues. Germline CDR1 and CDR2: SGHRS and YFSETQ. With 0 bases removed from V and 1 base from J, the gap between germline ends came to 4 bases. The CDR3 protein is CASSLGGNTEAFF. The CDR3 DNA reads as TGCGCCAGCAGCTTGGGAGGGAACACTGAAGCTTTCTTT.

The chain joins TRBV3-1 (or the pseudogene TRBV3-2) to TRBJ1-5; D is unclear. Trimming took off 1 base at V and 2 bases at J, with 3 bases between the two ends. The CDR3 is 13 residues long. From germline, CDR1 is LGHDT and CDR2 YNNKEL (reference sequence). CDR3: CASSQVGNQPQHF. CDR3 coding DNA: TGTGCCAGCAGCCAAGTCGGCAATCAGCCCCAGCATTTT.

V is TRBV2 and J is TRBJ1-2; 8 positions agree with TRBD1. Germline assignment: CDR1 SNHLY and CDR2 FYNNEI. This CDR3 is built from 14 residues. J was trimmed by 8 bases and V by 5 bases; bases with no gene match: 10. CDR3: CASSSRQGTSGYTF. The CDR3 DNA reads as TGTGCCAGCAGTTCTAGACAGGGGACGAGCGGCTACACCTTC.

This chain's CDR3 is CASSPTVPYGYTF. CDR3 nucleotide sequence: TGTGCCAGCAGTCCCACAGTTCCCTATGGCTACACCTTC. The genes are TRBV6-6 and TRBJ1-2, with unresolved D. The V end was cut by 5 bases, the J end by 4 bases, with 11 bases between. Germline CDR1 MNHNY, CDR2 SVGAGI (reference sequence). CDR3 length: 13 amino acids.

This clone has only one observation. The chain couples TRBV6-2 or TRBV6-3 to TRBJ1-5; D may be TRBD1 (5 bases). Germline V gene lookup returns CDR1 MNHEY and CDR2 SVGEGT. V lost 2 bases to trimming and J lost 6 bases, with 11 bases between them. The CDR3 length is 14 residues. CDR3 DNA: TGTGCCAGCAGTTACGGGGGGGGAGGTCAGCCCCAGCATTTT. It translates to CASSYGGGGQPQHF.

J is TRBJ2-7 and V is TRBV7-9, with D unresolved. The CDR3 loop spans 13 amino acids. In germline, CDR1 is SEHNR, CDR2 FQNEAQ (reference sequence). Deletions cut 1 base from V and 4 bases from J, with 8 bases between. The CDR3 protein is CASSLVVSYEQYF. CDR3 nucleotides: TGTGCCAGCAGCTTAGTTGTGAGTTACGAGCAGTACTTC.

This clone has just a few counts. This chain joins TRBV19 and TRBJ1-6; D unclear. Between the trimmed V and J ends, which lost 5 bases and 14 bases, there was a span of 13 bases. The CDR3 sequence is 12 residues long. CDR1 and CDR2 (germline): LNHDA, SQIVND (reference sequence). CDR3 nucleotide sequence: TGTGCCAGTAGTTCCCCGTTGGCGGCCCTCCACTTT. Its protein product is CASSSPLAALHF.

V and J are TRBV5-1 and TRBJ1-3, with D hard to call. The CDR3 is 15 residues long. Germline CDR1 is SGHRS and CDR2 is YFSETQ. Trimming took 0 bases from V and 2 from J, leaving 9 bases between them. The CDR3 nucleotides read TGCGCCAGCAGCTTGGACAGCCTACCTGGAAACACCATATATTTT. It codes for CASSLDSLPGNTIYF.

The chain couples TRBV4-2 to TRBJ2-4; 9 nucleotides match TRBD2. The V and J ends lost 0 bases and 2 bases, in that order; junction bases with no gene match: 5. In germline, CDR1 is LGHNA, CDR2 YNFKEQ. The CDR3 contains 17 residues. CDR3 sequence: CASSQEGTSPPKNIQYF. The CDR3 nucleotides are TGTGCCAGCAGCCAAGAAGGGACTAGCCCCCCCAAAAACATTCAGTACTTC.

This clone was counted many times. The chain carries TRBV24-1 and TRBJ1-1, with 9 bases aligning to TRBD1. This CDR3 has 16 amino acids. J was trimmed by 3 bases and V by 3 bases; bases with no gene match: 7. CDR1 is KGHDR and CDR2 is SFDVKD in the germline V gene. The CDR3 coding sequence is TGTGCCACCAGTGATCCTGCGACAGGGGGGGACACTGAAGCTTTCTTT. Its protein is CATSDPATGGDTEAFF.

This chain uses TRBV5-8 with TRBJ1-2; 9 bases match TRBD1. Germline CDR1 is SGHTS and CDR2 is YDEGEE. V gave up 2 bases and J gave up 4 bases; unmatched junction bases: 6. The CDR3 runs 15 residues. In DNA form, the CDR3 reads TGTGCCAGCAGCTTACTGGGACAGGGATCCTATGGCTACACCTTC. Translation: CASSLLGQGSYGYTF.

The chain uses TRBV10-3 and TRBJ1-1; D is ambiguous. Germline CDR1 reads ENHRY; CDR2 reads SYGVKD. This CDR3 contains 14 residues. The germline V and J ends were trimmed by 3 bases and 2 bases, with 10 bases remaining between them. The CDR3 sequence: CAISDYVGNTEAFF. In nucleotides, the CDR3 is TGTGCCATCAGTGATTATGTCGGTAACACTGAAGCTTTCTTT.

The table lists this clone with a few counts. The chain couples TRBV5-1 to TRBJ1-1; 10 bases map to TRBD1. The CDR3 extends over 16 amino acids. Unmatched junction bases numbered 7, after V lost 0 bases and J lost 5 bases. Germline V gene data show CDR1 as SGHRS and CDR2 as YFSETQ. The CDR3 DNA is TGCGCCAGCAGCTTGGCCGAGGACAGGGGGTTTACTGAAGCTTTCTTT. Protein product: CASSLAEDRGFTEAFF.

The chain joins TRBV27 to TRBJ2-1; 7 bases align to TRBD2. V trimming: 4 bases; J trimming: 4 bases; junction bases outside the gene matches: 10. CDR1 is MNHEY and CDR2 is SMNVEV in the germline V gene (reference sequence). This CDR3 has 16 residues. The CDR3 DNA follows: TGTGCCAGCAGTTCGCGGACGGGAGGTCCATACAATGAGCAGTTCTTC. This codes for CASSSRTGGPYNEQFF.

This chain joins TRBV4-3 and TRBJ1-2; the match to TRBD1 covers 7 bases. CDR3 size: 15 residues. With 1 base clipped from V and 6 bases from J, the junction kept 8 bases outside the gene matches. The V gene's germline CDR1 is LGHNA and CDR2 YSLEER. For the CDR3, the DNA is TGCGCCAGCAGCCAAGCCCACAGGGGCAAAGATGGCTACACCTTC. Protein sequence: CASSQAHRGKDGYTF.

This clone has only one observation. The CDR3 region has the DNA TGTGCCAGCAGCTTTGAGGGGAACACTGAAGCTTTCTTT. It codes for CASSFEGNTEAFF. The chain has TRBV5-4 and TRBJ1-1; D ambiguous. Looked up from germline, CDR1 is SGHNT and CDR2 is YYREEE (reference sequence). This CDR3 spans 13 amino acids. The germline V and J ends were trimmed by 2 bases and 1 base, with 6 bases remaining between them. Combining the CDR3 with reference TRBV5-4 and TRBJ1-1 gives the whole variable domain ETGVTQSPTHLIKTRGQQVTLRCSSQSGHNTVSWYQQALGQGPQFIFQYYREEENGRGNFPPRFSGLQFPNYSSELNVNALELDDSALYLCASSFEGNTEAFFGQGTRLTVV.

This chain joins TRBV29-1 and TRBJ1-4, with D possibly TRBD1 on 5 matching bases. The CDR3 is made up of 13 amino acids. Trimming left V 4 bases short and J 4 bases short, with 10 bases between. Germline V gives CDR1 SQVTM, CDR2 ANQGSEA. DNA of the CDR3: TGCAGCGTTGCGGGGGTGATTAATGAAAAACTGTTTTTT. It translates to CSVAGVINEKLFF.

The rearrangement links TRBV7-6 to TRBJ2-7; TRBD2 aligns across 10 bases. This CDR3 is built from 16 residues. V shed 0 bases, J shed 4 bases, and the junction held 6 bases outside the gene matches. Germline assignment: CDR1 SGHVS and CDR2 FNYEAQ. DNA of the CDR3: TGTGCCAGCAGCTTAGCGTGGGCTAGCGGGAGTTACGAGCAGTACTTC. This codes for CASSLAWASGSYEQYF.

The J gene is TRBJ1-1, the V gene TRBV7-8; TRBD1 agrees at 8 bases. The CDR3 runs to 18 residues. The V and J ends lost 3 bases and 4 bases, in that order; junction bases with no gene match: 16. Germline lookup yields CDR1 SGHVS and CDR2 FQNEAQ. The chain's CDR3 is CASSFKGQGAYGSTEAFF. CDR3 DNA sequence: TGTGCCAGCAGCTTCAAGGGGCAGGGGGCATACGGGAGCACTGAAGCTTTCTTT.